This is a list of T cell receptor beta chains from one sample in a study of human T cells and chemical hapten exposure. TCRdb independently ran MiXCR on the RACE reads; one entry per CDR3 protein. The profile shows roughly 120,000 distinct CDR3 sequences, 9% to 14% of them singletons. Material: whole blood, obtained in connection with sensitization to the hapten diphenylcyclopropenone (DPC). The receptors come from a woman in her 50s with alopecia areata. Some clones in this sample may be carry-over from other donors' samples. The CDR3 runs from the conserved cysteine through the conserved F or W. Fields, in order: V gene, clone size, CDR3 protein. Clone size is stated in some rows and not others, as once, few, many or a class when expanded.

v_call: TRBV6-2/TRBV6-3; clone_size: many; cdr3_aa: CASSWTPVGELFF
v_call: TRBV28; clone_size: .; cdr3_aa: CASSSGSGQKNYGYTF
v_call: TRBV28; clone_size: few; cdr3_aa: CASSIPGNEQFF
v_call: TRBV6-5; clone_size: few; cdr3_aa: CASTSDRAQETQYF
v_call: TRBV6-2/TRBV6-3; clone_size: .; cdr3_aa: CASSYPPGVRGPQHF
v_call: TRBV7-9; clone_size: many; cdr3_aa: CASSQDRDNSPLHF
v_call: TRBV7-9; clone_size: .; cdr3_aa: CASSFTDRTEAFF
v_call: TRBV20-1; clone_size: few; cdr3_aa: CSASAYNEQFF
v_call: TRBV27; clone_size: .; cdr3_aa: CASSLGSFRAGANVLTF
v_call: TRBV7-8; clone_size: many; cdr3_aa: CASSRLAGGQTIRTDTQYF
v_call: TRBV20-1; clone_size: many; cdr3_aa: CSATLGQYTEAFF
v_call: TRBV29-1; clone_size: many; cdr3_aa: CSALWGSGANVLTF
v_call: TRBV6-2/TRBV6-3; clone_size: many; cdr3_aa: CAVRGPGGQETQYF
v_call: TRBV29-1; clone_size: few; cdr3_aa: CSVGDRGYSYEQYF
v_call: TRBV6-6; clone_size: few; cdr3_aa: CASSPQGYYGYTF
v_call: TRBV4-1; clone_size: many; cdr3_aa: CASSRTTSANTGELFF
v_call: TRBV2; clone_size: .; cdr3_aa: CASSEGQGRYQGTQYF
v_call: TRBV9; clone_size: .; cdr3_aa: CASSVPSPLQGTDTQYF
v_call: TRBV20-1; clone_size: .; cdr3_aa: CSARGREWQYF
v_call: TRBV9; clone_size: .; cdr3_aa: CASSVELEETQYF
v_call: TRBV2; clone_size: few; cdr3_aa: CASSARGTGTDTQYF
v_call: TRBV11-3; clone_size: many; cdr3_aa: CASSRRQGPQYF
v_call: TRBV2; clone_size: many; cdr3_aa: CASRLRTGGSYNEQFF
v_call: TRBV10-2; clone_size: many; cdr3_aa: CASRLGAVYEQYF
v_call: TRBV10-2; clone_size: once; cdr3_aa: CASSADRQEAFF
v_call: TRBV6-5; clone_size: many; cdr3_aa: CASSSPPGLGTEAFF
v_call: TRBV5-1; clone_size: many; cdr3_aa: CASSLARATRGYEQYF
v_call: TRBV2; clone_size: many; cdr3_aa: CASSGGGRTGELFF
v_call: TRBV18; clone_size: many; cdr3_aa: CASSPGTGGYSNQPQHF
v_call: TRBV15; clone_size: .; cdr3_aa: CATSQSSGDGYTF
v_call: TRBV6-2/TRBV6-3; clone_size: few; cdr3_aa: CASAPAGTGSRGSLYEQYF
v_call: TRBV28; clone_size: .; cdr3_aa: CASSLMTGAAFF
v_call: TRBV7-9; clone_size: few; cdr3_aa: CASSWEKRGDTQYF
v_call: TRBV29-1; clone_size: few; cdr3_aa: CSARSPGKGYEQFF
v_call: TRBV20-1; clone_size: many; cdr3_aa: CSATSRQHYEQYF
v_call: TRBV28; clone_size: .; cdr3_aa: CASSLYPGQALYGYTF
v_call: TRBV5-1; clone_size: few; cdr3_aa: CASSSGTSSYNEQFF
v_call: TRBV29-1; clone_size: many; cdr3_aa: CSVAGTGLTDTQYF
v_call: TRBV18; clone_size: many; cdr3_aa: CASSLTVDRGINNEQFF
v_call: TRBV28; clone_size: many; cdr3_aa: CASSLSPPEPEAFF
v_call: TRBV2; clone_size: .; cdr3_aa: CASSPGQPYEQYF
v_call: TRBV18; clone_size: many; cdr3_aa: CASSPPDRAYEQYF
v_call: TRBV4-1; clone_size: .; cdr3_aa: CASSHATGQLKGGYGYTF
v_call: TRBV21-1; clone_size: .; cdr3_aa: CASSEGKTQYF
v_call: TRBV27; clone_size: many; cdr3_aa: CASSPVDRPNYGYTF
v_call: TRBV5-1; clone_size: many; cdr3_aa: CASSLTGMGNQPQHF
v_call: TRBV29-1; clone_size: many; cdr3_aa: CSVTDYYGYTF
v_call: TRBV18; clone_size: few; cdr3_aa: CASSPPGANTEAFF
v_call: TRBV12-3/TRBV12-4; clone_size: .; cdr3_aa: CASSWGQGARYNEQFF
v_call: TRBV18; clone_size: .; cdr3_aa: CASSPLLAGGADTQYF